A single sample is the source of the 13 T cell receptor beta chains below, sequenced in a study of control samples from healthy donors and cancer patients (TCRdb year 2020). Libraries came from the immunoSEQ multiplex PCR assay. TCRdb provides this immuneACCESS table in a form limited to in-frame rearrangements. Some clones are lacking; in checked studies, under half of them reflect an unresolved V gene, and why the rest are absent is not known. For this sample the table gives about 120,000 clones, of which approximately 89% were detected only once. The top ten clones comprise around 3.5% of the sample. Sequenced: blood. The origin of the receptors is a man aged 35 to 55 in good health.

This clone was counted between two and nine times. In nucleotides, the CDR3 is TGTGCCAGCAGCCCAGAGGGACAGGGGGGCCAGCCCCAGCATTTT. This sequence encodes CASSPEGQGGQPQHF. The J gene is TRBJ1-5, the V gene TRBV7-9, with 11 positions matching TRBD1. The CDR3 is made up of 15 amino acids. J was trimmed by 7 bases and V by 5 bases; bases with no gene match: 7. Germline lookup yields CDR1 SEHNR and CDR2 FQNEAQ (reference sequence). Full variable domain (remainder filled in from reference TRBV7-9 and TRBJ1-5): DTGVSQNPRHKITKRGQNVTFRCDPISEHNRLYWYRQTLGQGPEFLTYFQNEAQLEKSRLLSDRFSAERPKGSFSTLEIQRTEQGDSAMYLCASSPEGQGGQPQHFGDGTRLSIL.

This chain joins TRBV7-9 and TRBJ1-1; tentative D call: TRBD1 (5 bases). The V gene lost 6 bases and the J gene lost 3 bases, with 17 bases spanning the gap. In germline, CDR1 is SEHNR, CDR2 FQNEAQ (reference sequence). The CDR3 is made up of 15 amino acids. The CDR3 spells CASRHYRVGDTEAFF. The CDR3 region has the DNA TGTGCCAGCAGGCATTACCGAGTGGGGGACACTGAAGCTTTCTTT. Full variable domain (rest looked up from reference TRBV7-9 and TRBJ1-1): DTGVSQNPRHKITKRGQNVTFRCDPISEHNRLYWYRQTLGQGPEFLTYFQNEAQLEKSRLLSDRFSAERPKGSFSTLEIQRTEQGDSAMYLCASRHYRVGDTEAFFGQGTRLTVV.

This chain joins TRBV24-1 and TRBJ2-1; D is ambiguous. The V and J ends lost 6 bases and 4 bases respectively, with 9 bases between them. Per the germline V gene, CDR1 is KGHDR and CDR2 is SFDVKD. The CDR3 runs 13 residues. The CDR3 reads CATSLGEYNEQFF. DNA of the CDR3: TGTGCCACCAGTCTCGGCGAATACAATGAGCAGTTCTTC.

The J gene is TRBJ1-6, the V gene TRBV4-2, with D possibly being TRBD1 (5 bases). The CDR3 runs to 14 residues. CDR1 is LGHNA and CDR2 is YNFKEQ in the germline V gene. V gave up 0 bases and J gave up 6 bases, with 6 bases separating them. The CDR3 sequence is CASSQEQGNSPLHF. The CDR3 coding sequence is TGTGCCAGCAGCCAAGAGCAGGGTAATTCACCCCTCCACTTT.

V and J are TRBV7-2 and TRBJ1-3, with a possible D match to TRBD1 (5 bases). Between the trimmed V and J ends, which lost 5 bases and 4 bases, there was a span of 12 bases. Germline assignment: CDR1 SGHTA and CDR2 FQGNSA. CDR3 length equals 14 residues. CDR3 loop: CASSADRAGNTIYF. The CDR3 DNA reads TGTGCCAGCAGCGCCGACAGAGCAGGAAACACCATATATTTT.

The chain recombines TRBV14 with TRBJ2-7; 7 bases align to TRBD1. The V gene end was trimmed by 0 bases and the J gene end by 3 bases; junction bases not matched to a gene: 5. Germline CDR1 reads SGHDN; CDR2 reads FVKESK. This CDR3 has 15 amino acids. CDR3 sequence: CASSQDEDRFYEQYF. In DNA, the CDR3 is TGTGCCAGCAGCCAAGATGAGGACAGGTTCTACGAGCAGTACTTC.

V is TRBV7-2 and J is TRBJ1-2; D perhaps matches TRBD1 (5 bases). The CDR3 length is 13 residues. Germline assignment: CDR1 SGHTA and CDR2 FQGNSA. The germline V and J ends were trimmed by 1 base and 8 bases, with 11 bases remaining between them. The CDR3 here is CASSLVGVRGYTF. In nucleotides, the CDR3 is TGTGCCAGCAGCTTAGTAGGGGTGCGGGGCTACACCTTC.

V usage is TRBV7-2 and J usage is TRBJ1-4; the match to TRBD1 covers 7 bases. CDR1 is SGHTA and CDR2 is FQGNSA in the germline V gene. CDR3 length equals 14 residues. Trimming cost V 6 bases and J 5 bases; bases outside gene matches: 6. In DNA form, the CDR3 reads TGTGCCAGCAGACGGGGACAGCTGAATGAAAAACTGTTTTTT. Translated: CASRRGQLNEKLFF.

The chain couples TRBV27 to TRBJ1-2, with D perhaps TRBD1 (5 bases). The length of the CDR3 is 14 residues. V lost 3 bases and J 7 bases, leaving 15 bases between the germline ends. Per the germline V gene, CDR1 is MNHEY and CDR2 is SMNVEV (reference sequence). CDR3 protein: CASSFGEGTIGYTF. The CDR3 nucleotides are TGTGCCAGCAGTTTCGGGGAGGGGACTATTGGCTACACCTTC.

This sequence joins TRBV7-9 and TRBJ1-4; TRBD1 might be the D (5 bases). CDR3 size: 15 residues. V was cut by 0 bases and J by 5 bases, with 10 bases left in between. The germline V gene has CDR1 SEHNR and CDR2 FQNEAQ (reference sequence). CDR3 DNA: TGTGCCAGCAGCTTAGCCGAGACAGCGAATGAAAAACTGTTTTTT. Amino acids: CASSLAETANEKLFF.

The chain is built from TRBV11-2 and TRBJ2-2; D gene ambiguous. V was cut by 3 bases and J by 5 bases, with 7 bases left in between. The CDR3 totals 13 residues. The germline V gene encodes CDR1 SGHAT and CDR2 FQNNGV. The CDR3 DNA sequence: TGTGCCAGCAGCTTCGAGCCGACCGGGGAGCTGTTTTTT. It encodes CASSFEPTGELFF.

V usage is TRBV18 and J usage is TRBJ1-2, with 8 bases identical to TRBD1. Germline assignment: CDR1 KGHSH and CDR2 LQKENI. V shed 6 bases and J 3 bases; nucleotides not matched to a gene: 6. This CDR3 is built from 14 residues. This chain's CDR3 is CASSFGQGDYGYTF. For the CDR3, the DNA is TGTGCCAGCTCCTTCGGACAGGGCGACTATGGCTACACCTTC.

This chain links TRBV11-3 with TRBJ2-5; D may be TRBD1 (6 bases). Trimming took 0 bases from V and 5 from J, leaving 13 bases between them. Germline lookup yields CDR1 SGHNT and CDR2 YENEEA. The CDR3 loop spans 15 amino acids. The CDR3 bases are TGTGCCAGCAGCTTAGACAGCAGGGGCACGGAGACCCAGTACTTC. Encoded protein: CASSLDSRGTETQYF.